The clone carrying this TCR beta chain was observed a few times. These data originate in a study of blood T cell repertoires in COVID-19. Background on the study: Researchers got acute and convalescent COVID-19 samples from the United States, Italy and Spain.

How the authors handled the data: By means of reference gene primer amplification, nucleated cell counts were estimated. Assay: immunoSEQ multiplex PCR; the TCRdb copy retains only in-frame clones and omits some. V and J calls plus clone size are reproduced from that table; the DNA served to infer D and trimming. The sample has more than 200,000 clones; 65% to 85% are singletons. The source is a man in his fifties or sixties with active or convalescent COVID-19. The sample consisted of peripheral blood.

For the CDR3, the DNA is TGCAGTGTAGTATGGAATGAAAAACTGTTTTTT. Amino acid sequence: CSVVWNEKLFF. V gene TRBV20-1 combines with J gene TRBJ1-4; D ambiguous. The CDR3 totals 11 residues. Per germline, CDR1 DFQATT and CDR2 SNEGSKA (reference sequence). The V gene lost 7 bases and the J gene lost 5 bases, with 8 bases spanning the gap.